This entry concerns a single T cell receptor beta chain. Its antigen remains unidentified. The germline V gene encodes CDR1 SGHTA and CDR2 FQGNSA. The J segment lost 0 bases and the V segment lost 3 bases, leaving 5 bases of the junction unmatched. The CDR3 runs to 16 residues. This sample was included in a study of T cell responses to AZD1222 COVID-19 vaccine. Study results and caveats: In a largely white British group with more females than males, clonal diversity was possibly underestimated. It was only 6 or 7 AZD1222 recipients who were seropositive at baseline. Spike as a whole was targeted by vaccine-associated CD4 TCRs, dominant at 160-218 and 743-854. Spike-specific TCR breadth and depth were elevated following two AZD1222 doses.

TCRdb keeps only in-frame clones here, not all; method: immunoSEQ multiplex PCR. Of 75,000 to 95,000 clones listed, over 75% were seen once; the top ten hold about a fifth. The chain uses TRBV7-2 and TRBJ2-1, with TRBD1 matching 7 bases. The specimen was peripheral blood, collected on day 0 of AZD1222 vaccination. This TCR came from an adult in good health. The CDR3 sequence: CASSFRGQSSYNEQFF. In DNA, the CDR3 is TGTGCCAGCAGCTTTAGGGGGCAGAGCTCCTACAATGAGCAGTTCTTC.